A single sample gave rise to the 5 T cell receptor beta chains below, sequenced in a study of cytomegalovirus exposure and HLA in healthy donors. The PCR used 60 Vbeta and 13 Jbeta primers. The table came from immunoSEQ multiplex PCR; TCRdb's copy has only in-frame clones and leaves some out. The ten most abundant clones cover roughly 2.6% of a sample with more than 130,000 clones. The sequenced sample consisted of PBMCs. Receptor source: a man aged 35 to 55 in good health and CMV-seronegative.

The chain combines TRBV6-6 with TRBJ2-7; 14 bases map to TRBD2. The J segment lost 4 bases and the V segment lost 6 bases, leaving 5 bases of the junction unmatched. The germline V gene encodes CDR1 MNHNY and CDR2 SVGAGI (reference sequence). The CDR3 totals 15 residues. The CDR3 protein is CASRLGLAGVYEQYF. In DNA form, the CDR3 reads TGTGCCAGCAGACTGGGACTAGCGGGGGTGTACGAGCAGTACTTC.

CDR3 DNA sequence: TGTGCCAGCAGGGAAATGGGGGCGACGTACAATGAGCAGTTCTTC. As protein: CASREMGATYNEQFF. The rearrangement links TRBV5-4 to TRBJ2-1; D may be TRBD1 (6 bases). In germline, CDR1 is SGHNT, CDR2 YYREEE (reference sequence). V was clipped by 5 bases and J by 4 bases, with 16 bases between them. This CDR3 spans 15 amino acids.

DNA for the CDR3: TGTGCCAGCAGCTCCCTAAAGACAGGGCCCACCGGGGAGCTGTTTTTT. Amino acid sequence: CASSSLKTGPTGELFF. V gene TRBV11-2 combines with J gene TRBJ2-2, with TRBD1 matching over 7 bases. Looked up from germline, CDR1 is SGHAT and CDR2 is FQNNGV. V shed 4 bases, J shed 4 bases, and the junction held 9 bases outside the gene matches. This CDR3 comprises 16 residues.

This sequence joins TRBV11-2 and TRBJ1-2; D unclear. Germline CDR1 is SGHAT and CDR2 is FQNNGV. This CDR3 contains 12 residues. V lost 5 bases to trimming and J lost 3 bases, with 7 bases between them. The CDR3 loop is CASSNPDYGYTF. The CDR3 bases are TGTGCCAGCAGCAATCCTGACTATGGCTACACCTTC.

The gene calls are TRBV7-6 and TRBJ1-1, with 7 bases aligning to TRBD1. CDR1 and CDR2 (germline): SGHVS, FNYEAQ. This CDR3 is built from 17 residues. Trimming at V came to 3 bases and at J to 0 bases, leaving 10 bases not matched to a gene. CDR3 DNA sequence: TGTGCCAGCAGCTTGGAACAGGGGAATTATTTGAACACTGAAGCTTTCTTT. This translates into CASSLEQGNYLNTEAFF.